This T cell receptor (beta chain) came from a study of blood T cells in healthy people across ages. Overall study findings and caveats: The diversity estimates, figures obtained from one million T cells, were considered underestimates. Aged donors had fewer naive CD4+ cells and lower diversity than long-lived donors.

Trimming took 3 bases from V and 11 from J, leaving 19 bases between them. The CDR3 is 14 amino acids. Sample-barcoded 5' priming and a J-beta primer mix drove a second PCR of 7 to 11 cycles. CDR3-containing paired-end reads numbered at least 3 million in each sample. TCRdb re-analysed the 5' RACE reads in MiXCR, keeping a single row per CDR3 protein. The sample lists roughly 2 million distinct CDR3 sequences, less than 50% occurring once. This clonotype was counted a few times. Its cognate antigen is unknown. The gene calls are TRBV12-3 or TRBV12-4 and TRBJ1-2; D uncertain. The receptor comes from a woman in her forties in good health. Sequencing was carried out using blood. CDR3 protein: CASSFRLNISSYTF. DNA of the CDR3: TGTGCCAGCAGTTTTAGGTTGAATATTTCGAGTTACACCTTC.